The clone carrying this T cell receptor beta chain was counted a single time. Its specificity is unknown. The CDR3 loop spans 16 amino acids. Germline-derived CDR1 and CDR2 are LGHNA and YNFKEQ. V lost 2 bases to trimming and J lost 0 bases, with 11 bases between them. This sample was taken from a study of immune evolution from preneoplasia to lung adenocarcinoma. Findings and limits, study-wide: Top clone share appeared to fall from AAH through AIS, MIA, adenocarcinoma.

Resections took place in Japan or China from about 2013 to 2018. H&E slides confirmed each diagnosis, reviewed by two pathologists independently. Macro-dissection enriched premalignant or tumor cells before nucleic acid extraction. Sequenced by immunoSEQ multiplex PCR; TCRdb stores in-frame clones only, minus some. This table has 9,500 to 15,000 clones, over 75% appearing once. This sequence originates from a person aged 45-69 years with lung adenocarcinoma. The chain is built from TRBV4-2 and TRBJ2-1; no definite D call. Material: FFPE tissue from an adenomatous hyperplasia lung lesion. Subset here: atypical adenomatous hyperplasia (AAH), lung preneoplasia. CDR3 sequence (DNA): TGTGCCAGCAGCCAAACCAGAAGTAGCTCCTACAATGAGCAGTTCTTC. This gives the protein CASSQTRSSSYNEQFF.